This entry lists 13 T cell receptor beta chains sequenced from one sample in a study of T and B cells in COVID-19 patients. Each TRB amplification used roughly 250-550 ng of genomic DNA from blood. Multiplex PCR with BIOMED2 TRB-A/B primer pools amplified TRB rearrangements. TCRdb redid the calling of the multiplex PCR reads with MiXCR, one entry per CDR3 protein. This table has over 1,000 distinct CDR3 sequences, just over 20% appearing once. Sequencing was carried out using blood. The source is a human donor with active COVID-19.

This clonotype rates as large. The chain uses TRBV27 and TRBJ2-7; D remains ambiguous. Germline V lookup: CDR1 MNHEY, CDR2 SMNVEV (reference sequence). V gave up 6 bases and J gave up 5 bases, with 20 bases separating them. The CDR3 spans 15 residues. CDR3 nucleotide sequence: TGTGCCAGCAGCCGAGTCTTGGGCCCCAAGGACGAGCAGTACTTC. Encoded protein: CASSRVLGPKDEQYF.

By share, this clonotype ranks as medium-sized (0.01 to 0.1%). The rearrangement joins TRBV6-1 to TRBJ1-3; the D gene is possibly TRBD1 (6 bases). V was clipped by 7 bases and J by 4 bases, with 20 bases between them. The germline gives CDR1 MNHNS, CDR2 SASEGT. CDR3 size: 16 residues. This CDR3 reads CASTERSGAHGNTIYF. DNA for the CDR3: TGTGCCAGCACCGAAAGGTCGGGGGCGCACGGAAACACCATATATTTT.

This clonotype is judged medium-sized. The chain joins TRBV12-3 or TRBV12-4 to TRBJ2-4; TRBD1 matches 9 bases. Trimming removed 7 bases from V and 11 bases from J; junction bases left unmatched: 12. This CDR3 is 14 amino acids long. The CDR3 DNA is TGTGCCAGCATGGAACAGGGGGCGAAAGAGGTTCAGTACTTC. It yields the protein CASMEQGAKEVQYF.

By proportion, this clonotype is medium-sized. This chain uses TRBV7-2 with TRBJ2-1, with 7 positions matching TRBD2. CDR1 SGHTA and CDR2 FQGNSA come from the germline V gene. Trimming removed 5 bases from V and 2 bases from J; junction bases left unmatched: 6. The CDR3 loop spans 15 amino acids. CDR3 DNA sequence: TGTGCCAGCAGCCAAAGGACTAGAACCTACAATGAGCAGTTCTTC. This encodes CASSQRTRTYNEQFF.

This clonotype was counted only a few times. This sequence joins TRBV12-3 or TRBV12-4 and TRBJ1-5; TRBD1 aligns across 7 bases. V lost 5 bases, J lost 7 bases, and 8 bases stayed unmatched. The CDR3 spans 14 residues. CDR3 in DNA: TGTGCCAGCAGTCGTCGACAGGGTAGGCAGCCCCAGCATTTT. This gives the protein CASSRRQGRQPQHF.

The rearrangement uses TRBV19 and TRBJ1-6; TRBD1 matches 9 bases. J was trimmed by 10 bases and V by 3 bases; bases with no gene match: 10. This CDR3 has 16 residues. Per germline, CDR1 LNHDA and CDR2 SQIVND (reference sequence). This CDR3 is CASSMVPGQGGSPLHF. The CDR3, as DNA: TGTGCCAGTAGTATGGTCCCGGGACAGGGTGGCTCACCCCTCCACTTT.

Sample share makes this clonotype medium-sized. Written as DNA, the CDR3 is TGTGCCAGCAGTTTCCGAGACACAGATACGCAGTATTTT. This gives the protein CASSFRDTDTQYF. The rearrangement joins TRBV28 to TRBJ2-3; D gene uncertain. Germline V CDR1 and CDR2: MDHEN, SYDVKM. V was trimmed by 3 bases and J by 2 bases, leaving 6 bases between them. The CDR3 runs 13 residues.

This clonotype is medium-sized (0.01 to 0.1%) by share. The rearrangement uses TRBV10-3 and TRBJ2-1; D is possibly TRBD2 (6 bases). The germline V gene encodes CDR1 ENHRY and CDR2 SYGVKD. This CDR3 region has 11 residues. Between the trimmed V and J ends, which lost 7 bases and 5 bases, there was a span of 6 bases. Here the CDR3 reads CAITSDNEQFF. CDR3 nucleotides: TGTGCCATCACTAGCGACAATGAGCAGTTCTTC.

This clonotype was observed a few times. The V call is TRBV20-1, the J call TRBJ1-5, with D possibly being TRBD1 (5 bases). The V gene lost 0 bases and the J gene lost 1 base, with 7 bases spanning the gap. Looked up from germline, CDR1 is DFQATT and CDR2 is SNEGSKA (reference sequence). This CDR3 spans 14 amino acids. CDR3 amino acids: CSAREAGSNQPQHF. CDR3 coding DNA: TGCAGTGCTAGAGAAGCAGGGAGCAATCAGCCCCAGCATTTT.

Judged by abundance, this clonotype is medium-sized. The chain uses TRBV7-2 and TRBJ1-2, with 10 bases lining up with TRBD1. Trimming at V came to 4 bases and at J to 8 bases, leaving 13 bases not matched to a gene. This CDR3 has 16 residues. CDR1 is SGHTA and CDR2 is FQGNSA in the germline V gene. The CDR3 spells CASSSQRDRGREGYTF. The CDR3 DNA reads as TGTGCCAGCAGCTCCCAAAGGGACAGGGGAAGGGAAGGCTACACCTTC.

By share, this clonotype ranks as medium-sized. The CDR3 bases are TGTGCCAGCAGCCCAGAGGGGACAGGCCGATTTGAGCAGTACTTC. Its translation is CASSPEGTGRFEQYF. V usage is TRBV7-9 and J usage is TRBJ2-7; 8 bases agree with TRBD1. With 5 bases clipped from V and 7 bases from J, the junction kept 13 bases outside the gene matches. Germline lookup yields CDR1 SEHNR and CDR2 FQNEAQ (reference sequence). There are 15 residues in the CDR3.

By frequency in the sample, this clonotype is medium-sized. The rearrangement uses TRBV30 and TRBJ1-1; no clear D. This CDR3 comprises 12 residues. Trimming took off 6 bases at V and 6 bases at J, with 14 bases between the two ends. Germline loops: CDR1 GTSNPN, CDR2 SVGIG (reference sequence). The chain's CDR3 is CACGRASSEAFF. For the CDR3, the DNA is TGTGCCTGCGGACGGGCATCTTCTGAAGCTTTCTTT.

In this sample, this clonotype turned up a few times. The rearrangement links TRBV28 to TRBJ1-6, with no clear D. From germline, CDR1 is MDHEN and CDR2 SYDVKM. V was clipped by 3 bases and J by 7 bases, with 7 bases between them. The CDR3 contains 13 residues. The chain's CDR3 is CASSFLRNSPLHF. CDR3 DNA: TGTGCCAGCAGTTTCCTCAGGAATTCACCCCTCCACTTT.